The 12 T cell receptor beta chains given below trace back to one sample, sequenced in a study of radiotherapy plus CTLA-4 blockade in lung cancer. Profiling relied on immunoSEQ multiplex PCR, and the TCRdb table lists in-frame clones only, not all of them. Of some 110,000 clones listed, 90% are singletons. The source material was peripheral blood, sampled from a patient treated with radiotherapy plus ipilimumab. The receptors originated from a human donor with non-small cell lung cancer that progressed on radiotherapy plus ipilimumab.

The rearrangement joins TRBV7-2 to TRBJ2-3; TRBD1 might be the D (6 bases). This CDR3 contains 15 residues. CDR1 and CDR2 from the germline V gene are SGHTA and FQGNSA. Trimming took 2 bases from V and 2 from J, leaving 11 bases between them. The CDR3 DNA reads as TGTGCCAGCAGCTTATCTGGACAGATCACAGATACGCAGTATTTT. Translating it yields CASSLSGQITDTQYF. Combining the CDR3 with reference TRBV7-2 and TRBJ2-3 gives the whole variable domain GAGVSQSPSNKVTEKGKDVELRCDPISGHTALYWYRQSLGQGLEFLIYFQGNSAPDKSGLPSDRFSAERTGGSVSTLTIQRTQQEDSAVYLCASSLSGQITDTQYFGPGTRLTVL.

The chain carries TRBV2 and TRBJ2-3, with D possibly TRBD2 on 5 matching bases. V was clipped by 5 bases and J by 0 bases, with 9 bases between them. Germline V gives CDR1 SNHLY, CDR2 FYNNEI. This CDR3 has 14 residues. In DNA form, the CDR3 reads TGTGCCAGCAGTCGAAGCGGTAGCACAGATACGCAGTATTTT. This translates into CASSRSGSTDTQYF.

This clone was picked up a small number of times. The chain uses TRBV6-5 and TRBJ1-2, with D unclear. V was pared by 6 bases and J by 0 bases, with 8 bases between. The CDR3 runs to 13 residues. In germline, CDR1 is MNHEY, CDR2 SVGAGI. DNA of the CDR3: TGTGCCAGCAGAACGGTCACTAACTATGGCTACACCTTC. It is translated as CASRTVTNYGYTF.

The V call is TRBV30, the J call TRBJ1-2; possibly TRBD1 for D (6 bases). This CDR3 is 14 amino acids long. With 3 bases removed from V and 4 bases from J, the gap between germline ends came to 15 bases. CDR1 GTSNPN and CDR2 SVGIG come from the germline V gene (reference sequence). DNA for the CDR3: TGTGCCTGGAGGCGGGACAATGACCCCTATGGCTACACCTTC. Translated, it gives CAWRRDNDPYGYTF. Looking up the rest from reference TRBV30 and TRBJ1-2 gives the full variable domain: SQTIHQWPATLVQPVGSPLSLECTVEGTSNPNLYWYRQAAGRGLQLLFYSVGIGQISSEVPQNLSASRPQDRQFILSSKKLLLSDSGFYLCAWRRDNDPYGYTFGSGTRLTVV.

V is TRBV28 and J is TRBJ2-5; D might be TRBD2 (7 bases). The better agreement between TRBJ2-7 and the DNA end casts doubt on the J call. CDR1 is MDHEN and CDR2 is SYDVKM in the germline V gene. The CDR3 loop spans 16 amino acids. Here the CDR3 reads CASTRPGGPTPYEQYF. The CDR3 nucleotides read TGTGCCAGCACACGCCCGGGGGGCCCTACCCCATACGAGCAGTACTTC.

This clone appeared a single time. This sequence joins TRBV6-5 and TRBJ1-1, with 7 positions matching TRBD1. This CDR3 has 14 amino acids. J was trimmed by 1 base and V by 9 bases; bases with no gene match: 8. Germline lookup yields CDR1 MNHEY and CDR2 SVGAGI. CDR3 protein: CASRRDSSNTEAFF. The CDR3 DNA sequence: TGTGCCAGTCGTAGGGACAGCTCGAACACTGAAGCTTTCTTT.

This clone was seen only once. This chain joins TRBV6-1 and TRBJ2-3; 9 bases align to TRBD2. The CDR3 is made up of 15 amino acids. Germline loops: CDR1 MNHNS, CDR2 SASEGT. The junction had 5 bases not matched to a gene; V was cut back by 0 bases and J by 7 bases. For the CDR3, the DNA is TGTGCCAGCAGTGAAGCGACTAGCGGCGGATATACGCAGTATTTT. Its translation: CASSEATSGGYTQYF.

The count of this clone is one. The rearrangement links TRBV10-3 to TRBJ2-2; D uncertain. V was cut by 10 bases and J by 0 bases, with 12 bases left in between. Germline CDR1 ENHRY, CDR2 SYGVKD. The CDR3 length is 14 residues. The CDR3 protein is CATLRAANTGELFF. In DNA, the CDR3 is TGTGCCACACTTAGGGCGGCGAACACCGGGGAGCTGTTTTTT.

The chain uses TRBV27 and TRBJ2-7; D gene ambiguous. Deletions cut 3 bases from V and 6 bases from J, with 12 bases between. The CDR3 runs 13 residues. The germline V gene has CDR1 MNHEY and CDR2 SMNVEV (reference sequence). Written as DNA, the CDR3 is TGTGCCAGCAGTTTGTCCCAATATCGCGAGCAGTACTTC. Residues: CASSLSQYREQYF.

The J gene is TRBJ1-6, the V gene TRBV7-9; no firm D call. Germline V gene lookup returns CDR1 SEHNR and CDR2 FQNEAQ (reference sequence). The V gene lost 5 bases and the J gene lost 0 bases, with 11 bases spanning the gap. The CDR3 extends over 16 amino acids. The CDR3 DNA follows: TGTGCCAGCAGCCAAGAACCGGGCTCCTATAATTCACCCCTCCACTTT. This encodes CASSQEPGSYNSPLHF.

This chain links TRBV5-4 with TRBJ1-1; D is ambiguous. Germline values: CDR1 SGHNT, CDR2 YYREEE (reference sequence). The CDR3 extends over 13 amino acids. Between the trimmed V and J ends, which lost 4 bases and 5 bases, there was a span of 12 bases. The CDR3 DNA reads TGTGCCAGCAGCCGACTGGTAGAGACTGAAGCTTTCTTT. Amino acids: CASSRLVETEAFF.

This clone was picked up one time. This chain connects TRBV19 to TRBJ2-1, with D tentatively TRBD2 (7 bases). Germline V lookup: CDR1 LNHDA, CDR2 SQIVND (reference sequence). V shed 7 bases and J shed 7 bases, with 17 bases lying between them. The CDR3 is made up of 14 amino acids. CDR3 DNA: TGTGCCAGTAATATGGGCGGGGGCTGGAATGAGCAGTTCTTC. It specifies CASNMGGGWNEQFF.